The 9 T cell receptor beta chains presented below share a single source sample, sequenced in a study of vaccination and CD4 T cells after COVID-19. Antigens for these TCRs are unknown. Treatment of the sample: approximately 10-day PBMC culture with coronavirus spike peptide pools or control peptides (ViraFEST assay). Cultured CD4+ T cell DNA was sequenced using the Oncomine TCR Beta short-read assay. A single record per CDR3 protein comes from TCRdb applying MiXCR to the PCR reads. The sample has approximately 8,100 distinct CDR3 sequences, around 60% seen once; the top ten hold about 23%. Specimen: CD4+ T cells from blood, cultured in vitro. The receptors stem from a human donor who had recovered from COVID-19.

This clonotype was found once. This chain connects TRBV12-3 or TRBV12-4 to TRBJ1-5, with D perhaps matching TRBD1 (5 bases). V was shortened by 6 bases and J by 0 bases, with 12 bases between the two germline ends. This CDR3 has 15 amino acids. The CDR3 region has the DNA TGTGCCAGCAGGCCCGGGGGGGGTAGCAATCAGCCCCAGCATTTT. Translation gives CASRPGGGSNQPQHF.

The chain links TRBV15 to TRBJ2-1, with TRBD1 identical over 8 bases. V was clipped by 4 bases and J by 5 bases; unmatched bases: 10. This CDR3 has 16 amino acids. From germline, CDR1 is LNHNV and CDR2 YYDKDF (reference sequence). CDR3 in DNA: TGTGCCACCAGCAAAGGGCCAGGACAGGGCAACAATGAGCAGTTCTTC. Its protein is CATSKGPGQGNNEQFF.

V and J are TRBV6-5 and TRBJ1-3; D is uncertain. The germline V gene encodes CDR1 MNHEY and CDR2 SVGAGI. This CDR3 comprises 15 residues. V shed 0 bases and J shed 4 bases, with 10 bases lying between them. The CDR3 bases are TGTGCCAGCAGTTACTCGACGGCAGTCGGAAACACCATATATTTT. It specifies CASSYSTAVGNTIYF.

The sample holds a few counts of this clonotype. The chain couples TRBV7-3 to TRBJ1-5; the D gene is possibly TRBD1 (6 bases). Germline CDR1 is SGHTA and CDR2 is FQGTGA. This CDR3 spans 17 amino acids. Deletions cut 5 bases from V and 0 bases from J, with 17 bases between. CDR3 in amino acids: CASSQQGKVDSNQPQHF. Here the CDR3 DNA reads TGTGCCAGCAGCCAACAGGGAAAGGTAGATAGCAATCAGCCCCAGCATTTT.

The V gene is TRBV9, the J gene TRBJ1-2; 7 positions match TRBD1. Trimming at V came to 4 bases and at J to 3 bases, leaving 3 bases not matched to a gene. The CDR3 extends over 13 amino acids. CDR1 is SGDLS and CDR2 is YYNGEE in the germline V gene. CDR3 bases: TGTGCCAGCAGCCCGGACAGGCACTATGGCTACACCTTC. It encodes CASSPDRHYGYTF.

The chain is built from TRBV4-3 and TRBJ2-3, with 10 bases matching TRBD2. The CDR3 is 18 amino acids. The ends lost 3 bases at V and 3 bases at J; junction bases unmatched: 12. CDR1 and CDR2 from the germline V gene are LGHNA and YSLEER. In DNA form, the CDR3 reads TGCGCCAGCAGCCAGGCTCCCTCAAGCGGGGGGGCGACAGATACGCAGTATTTT. Translating gives CASSQAPSSGGATDTQYF.

This clonotype was seen a handful of times. V gene TRBV20-1 combines with J gene TRBJ1-6; unclear D gene. The length of the CDR3 is 16 residues. Looked up from germline, CDR1 is DFQATT and CDR2 is SNEGSKA (reference sequence). The V and J ends lost 0 bases and 7 bases respectively, with 16 bases between them. The CDR3 here is CSARDVSAEGNSPLHF. CDR3 in DNA: TGCAGTGCTAGAGATGTCTCGGCGGAGGGCAATTCACCCCTCCACTTT.

The chain recombines TRBV4-2 with TRBJ1-6; D gene unclear. V dropped 0 bases and J dropped 9 bases, with 9 bases sitting between them. The CDR3 consists of 14 residues. Germline V gives CDR1 LGHNA, CDR2 YNFKEQ. The CDR3 DNA is TGTGCCAGCAGCCAAGACAGGCGGCGTTCACCCCTCCACTTT. This translates into CASSQDRRRSPLHF.

V is TRBV19 and J is TRBJ1-1; 8 nucleotides line up with TRBD1. V shed 8 bases and J 2 bases; nucleotides not matched to a gene: 7. Per germline, CDR1 LNHDA and CDR2 SQIVND (reference sequence). CDR3 size: 14 residues. In DNA, the CDR3 is TGTGCCAGTTTTTTGACAGGGGTTAACACTGAAGCTTTCTTT. This sequence encodes CASFLTGVNTEAFF.